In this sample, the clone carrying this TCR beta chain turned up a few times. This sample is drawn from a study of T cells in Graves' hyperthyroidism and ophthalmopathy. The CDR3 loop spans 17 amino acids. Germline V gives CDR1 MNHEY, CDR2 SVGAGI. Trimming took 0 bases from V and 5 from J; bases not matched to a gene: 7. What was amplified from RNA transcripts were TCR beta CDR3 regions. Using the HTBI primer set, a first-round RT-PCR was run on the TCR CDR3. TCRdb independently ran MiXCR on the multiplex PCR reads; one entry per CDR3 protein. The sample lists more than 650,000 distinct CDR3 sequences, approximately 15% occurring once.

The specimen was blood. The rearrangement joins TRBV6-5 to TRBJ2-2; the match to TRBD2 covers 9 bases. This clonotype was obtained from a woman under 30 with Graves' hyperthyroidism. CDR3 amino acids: CASSYSKTSGLTGELFF. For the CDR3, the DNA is TGTGCCAGCAGTTACTCGAAAACTAGCGGGCTTACCGGGGAGCTGTTTTTT.